The clone carrying this TCR beta chain showed up many times. Its antigen is not known. These data originate in a study of Graves' ophthalmopathy and Graves' hyperthyroidism. General study findings and limits: Appearing in blood as well were most expanded thyroid clonotypes above 0.001 frequency. The model predicted ophthalmopathy progression with 65% to 71% sensitivity and less than 85% specificity.

RNA transcripts provided the template for amplifying TCR beta CDR3 regions. First-round RT-PCR relied on HTBI primers, and a second-round multiplex PCR came next. Each CDR3 protein is one row after TCRdb ran MiXCR on the multiplex PCR reads. The sample has under 800,000 distinct CDR3 sequences; roughly 20% are singletons. Thyroid ultrasound, orbital computed tomography, TRAb, serum thyroxine and clinical symptoms formed the basis of diagnosis. PBMCs originated in roughly 10 ml of fresh peripheral blood. What was sequenced was peripheral blood. The receptor comes from a woman younger than 30 with stable Graves' hyperthyroidism. Some clones in this sample may be carry-over from other donors' samples.

The CDR3 reads CSARSFGRDEGEQYF. In DNA form, the CDR3 reads TGCAGTGCTAGATCGTTTGGGCGGGATGAGGGCGAGCAGTACTTC. This rearrangement joins TRBV20-1 to TRBJ2-7; a weak D match, TRBD2 (6 bases). The CDR3 spans 15 residues. Trimming left V 2 bases short and J 6 bases short, with 20 bases between. Germline V gives CDR1 DFQATT, CDR2 SNEGSKA (reference sequence).